This T cell receptor beta chain was identified during a study of vaccination and CD4 T cells after COVID-19. Study details: The authors used overlapping spike peptides from SARS-CoV-2, HCoV-NL63, HCoV-OC43 and HCoV-229E to stimulate cells.

The treatment is: roughly nine-day PBMC culture with coronavirus spike peptide pools or control peptides (ViraFEST assay). Cultures got half-medium changes with IL-2 on days 3 and 7. In this sample, this clonotype turned up a few times. Its antigen is currently unknown. The assay that was used to sequence DNA from cultured CD4+ T cells was the Oncomine TCR Beta short-read assay. One entry per CDR3 protein results from TCRdb running MiXCR on the PCR reads. The sample has about 13,000 distinct CDR3 sequences; 27% are singletons. This TCR was sampled from a human donor who had recovered from COVID-19. The sequencing input was CD4+ T cells from blood, cultured in vitro.

The CDR3 region has the DNA TGTGCCAGCAGCTTAGTCGGACAGGGTCGAGAGACCCAGTACTTC. Translation: CASSLVGQGRETQYF. This chain joins TRBV7-8 and TRBJ2-5; TRBD1 aligns across 8 bases. V gave up 1 base and J gave up 4 bases; unmatched junction bases: 5. This CDR3 region has 15 residues. Per germline, CDR1 SGHVS and CDR2 FQNEAQ. Using reference TRBV7-8 and TRBJ2-5 for the parts outside the CDR3, the full variable domain is GAGVSQSPRYKVAKRGQDVALRCDPISGHVSLFWYQQALGQGPEFLTYFQNEAQLDKSGLPSDRFFAERPEGSVSTLKIQRTQQEDSAVYLCASSLVGQGRETQYFGPGTRLLVL.